The source of this T cell receptor (beta chain) is a study of T cells in Graves' hyperthyroidism and ophthalmopathy. The CDR3 regions of TCR beta were amplified from RNA transcripts. Initially, a first-round RT-PCR of the TCR CDR3 employed the HTBI primer set. TCRdb used MiXCR to reprocess the multiplex PCR reads, holding one entry per CDR3 protein. The data contain approximately 410,000 distinct CDR3 sequences, roughly 15% of them singletons. A lack of ophthalmopathy progression within 18 months defined stable Graves' hyperthyroidism. Pregnant or lactating patients were excluded, as were those with uncontrolled infection or other autoimmune disease. Each diagnosis drew on symptoms, thyroxine, TRAb, thyroid ultrasound and orbital computed tomography findings. This receptor was obtained from a woman between 18 and 30 years old with Graves' hyperthyroidism. Sequenced sample: blood.

The CDR3 nucleotides are TGTGCCAGCAGAATCAAATCCCCTCAAGAGACCCAGTACTTC. Protein sequence: CASRIKSPQETQYF. The gene calls are TRBV7-3 and TRBJ2-5; D gene uncertain. Between the trimmed V and J ends, which lost 6 bases and 2 bases, there was a span of 13 bases. Germline assignment: CDR1 SGHTA and CDR2 FQGTGA. This CDR3 region has 14 residues.